This TCR beta chain came from a study of OX40 agonist ivuxolimab in advanced cancers. Trimming removed 5 bases at V and 12 bases at J, with 29 bases between. In germline, CDR1 is MDHEN, CDR2 SYDVKM. The CDR3 is made up of 16 amino acids. Generated by immunoSEQ multiplex PCR, the TCRdb table keeps only in-frame clones and is missing some. In the table there are around 70,000 clones, roughly 87% of which are singletons. Findings and limits, study-wide: In the 0.1 to 3.0 mg/kg range, CD4+ and CD8+ blood T cells had expanded clonally by week 6.

This clone was observed a few times. Its antigen is undetermined. The sample in question was CD4+ or CD8+ T cells sorted from blood, obtained in a trial of the OX40 agonist ivuxolimab. The chain carries TRBV28 and TRBJ2-7, with TRBD1 as a possible D gene (5 bases). The TCR was taken from an adult with an advanced solid tumor such as melanoma, head and neck, liver or kidney cancer. The CDR3 DNA is TGTGCCAGCAGTACATCGTCCTGGCAGGGAATACGGTGGTGGTACTTC. Translating gives CASSTSSWQGIRWWYF. The full variable domain, in which reference TRBV28 and TRBJ2-7 provide the parts outside the CDR3, is DVKVTQSSRYLVKRTGEKVFLECVQDMDHENMFWYRQDPGLGLRLIYFSYDVKMKEKGDIPEGYSVSREKKERFSLILESASTNQTSMYLCASSTSSWQGIRWWYFGPGTRLTVT.